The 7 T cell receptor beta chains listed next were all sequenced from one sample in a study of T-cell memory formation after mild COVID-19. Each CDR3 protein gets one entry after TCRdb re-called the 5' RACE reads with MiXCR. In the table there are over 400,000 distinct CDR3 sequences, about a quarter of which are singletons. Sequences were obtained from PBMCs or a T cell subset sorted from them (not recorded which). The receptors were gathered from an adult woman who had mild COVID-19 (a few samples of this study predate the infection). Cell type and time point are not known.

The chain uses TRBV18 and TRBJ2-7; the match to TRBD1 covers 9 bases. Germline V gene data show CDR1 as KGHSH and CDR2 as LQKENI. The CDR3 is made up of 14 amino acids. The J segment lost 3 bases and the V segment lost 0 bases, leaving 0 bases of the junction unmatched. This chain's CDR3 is CASSPPDRGYEQYF. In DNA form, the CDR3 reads TGTGCCAGCTCACCACCGGACAGGGGCTACGAGCAGTACTTC.

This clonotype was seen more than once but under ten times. CDR3 loop: CASSLEPAESGANVLTF. In nucleotides, the CDR3 is TGTGCCAGCAGCTTAGAACCGGCCGAGTCTGGGGCCAACGTCCTGACTTTC. V is TRBV7-2 and J is TRBJ2-6; D is uncertain. This CDR3 has 17 amino acids. Trimming pared 1 base from V and 1 base from J, leaving 11 bases between. The germline V gene encodes CDR1 SGHTA and CDR2 FQGNSA.

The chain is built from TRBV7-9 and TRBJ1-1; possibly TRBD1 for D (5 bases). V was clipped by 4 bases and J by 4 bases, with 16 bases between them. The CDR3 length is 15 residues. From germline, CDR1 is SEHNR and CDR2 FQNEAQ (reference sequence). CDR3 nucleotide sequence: TGTGCCAGCAGCTCTTTCTATGTCGGGGGCACTGAAGCTTTCTTT. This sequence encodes CASSSFYVGGTEAFF.

The CDR3, as DNA: TGCGCCAGCGGGGGACAGGGAGGAACCTACAATGAGCAGTTCTTC. Translated: CASGGQGGTYNEQFF. The chain joins TRBV5-1 to TRBJ2-1, with 9 bases fitting TRBD1. The CDR3 is 15 amino acids. Looked up from germline, CDR1 is SGHRS and CDR2 is YFSETQ. V dropped 7 bases and J dropped 2; count of bases not matched to a gene: 7.

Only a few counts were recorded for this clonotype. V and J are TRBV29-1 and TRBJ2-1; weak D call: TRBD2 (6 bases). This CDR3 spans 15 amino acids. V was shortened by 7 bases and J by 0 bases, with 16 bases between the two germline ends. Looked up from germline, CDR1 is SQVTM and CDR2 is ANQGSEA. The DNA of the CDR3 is TGCAGCGCTCTGGGCGGGGCCAGCTCCTACAATGAGCAGTTCTTC. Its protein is CSALGGASSYNEQFF.

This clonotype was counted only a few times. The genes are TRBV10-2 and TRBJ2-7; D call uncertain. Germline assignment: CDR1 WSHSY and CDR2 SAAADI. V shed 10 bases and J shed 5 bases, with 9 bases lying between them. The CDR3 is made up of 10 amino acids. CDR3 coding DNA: TGCGCCACCGGGCTCGACGAGCAGTACTTC. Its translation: CATGLDEQYF.

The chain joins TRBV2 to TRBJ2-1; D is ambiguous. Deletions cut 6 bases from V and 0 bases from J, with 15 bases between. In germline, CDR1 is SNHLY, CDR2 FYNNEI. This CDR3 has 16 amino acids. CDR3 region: CASRLQAPSSYNEQFF. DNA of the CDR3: TGTGCCAGCAGGCTCCAAGCGCCGAGCTCCTACAATGAGCAGTTCTTC.